These T cell receptor beta chains were read from a single sample in a study of blood T cell repertoires in COVID-19. Profiling relied on immunoSEQ multiplex PCR, and the TCRdb table lists in-frame clones only, not all of them. Of 55,000 to 85,000 clones listed, more than 75% were seen once; the top ten hold less than 15%. Sequencing was done on a sample of peripheral blood. These TCRs come from a human donor in a cohort sampled during active COVID-19. Each CDR3 is given without its conserved first and last residue. Not all rows give a size; the values are once, few, many and, for expanded clones, a class.

abundance	v_gene	j_gene	CDR3aa
.	TRBV24-1	TRBJ2-2	ATSDWGGPNTGELF
.	TRBV5-8	TRBJ2-7	ASSLGADSYEQY
few	TRBV25-1	TRBJ1-6	ASRGTAYNSPLH
.	TRBV19	TRBJ2-7	ATGDRESSYEQY
once	TRBV9	TRBJ2-7	ASSVGFGLDNYEQY
once	TRBV6-5	TRBJ2-2	ASTPGGITGELF
.	TRBV28	TRBJ1-2	ASSPLGAGGPNYGYT
.	TRBV15	TRBJ2-7	ATSREGGTGDEQY
.	TRBV27	TRBJ2-7	ASSLSYDRVYY
.	TRBV30	TRBJ2-2	AWSVGSGGSPGELF
.	TRBV30	TRBJ1-1	AWREDRVQAF
.	TRBV18	TRBJ1-2	ASSPPSGDSYGYT
.	TRBV7-9	TRBJ1-2	ASSSGRRGYRYGYT
.	TRBV5-1	TRBJ2-3	ASSTGTGGTDTQY
.	TRBV7-2	TRBJ1-4	ASSNNGGEKLF
.	TRBV25-1	TRBJ2-1	ASSGPRDNSYNEQF
.	TRBV30	TRBJ2-1	ALDLAGGIEQF
.	TRBV7-2	TRBJ2-3	ASSFIAGAQDTQY
.	TRBV24-1	TRBJ2-1	ATSAGFPYNEQF
.	TRBV5-4	TRBJ1-4	ASGDRAGELF
few	TRBV6-4	TRBJ1-5	ASSESGKNQPQH
.	TRBV7-9	TRBJ1-1	ASRTTGGHTEAF
.	TRBV5-4	TRBJ2-7	ASSLSSGGCYEQY
few	TRBV28	TRBJ1-5	ASSTGEGSNQPQH
.	TRBV15	TRBJ1-2	ATRTGQGINYGYT
.	TRBV11-2	TRBJ2-1	ASSLDPFSLEQF
.	TRBV12-3/TRBV12-4	TRBJ2-7	ASRGQGIGEQY
.	TRBV13	TRBJ1-2	ASSFGRRYGYT
few	TRBV25-1	TRBJ1-1	ASSRAGSHDEAF
once	TRBV27	TRBJ1-1	ASSPGQGAVNTEAF
.	TRBV7-9	TRBJ1-6	ASSLFSSPLH
.	TRBV5-1	TRBJ1-1	ASSLGQIYTEAF
.	TRBV4-1	TRBJ1-2	ASSLTTGEYGYT
.	TRBV4-1	TRBJ2-1	ASSQDQTWGGGNEQF
.	TRBV11-2	TRBJ1-1	ASSLTGEGEAF
.	TRBV27	TRBJ1-2	ASRNSGAFNYGYT
.	TRBV23-1	TRBJ1-2	ASISRVRQYGYT
.	TRBV9	TRBJ1-5	ASSAGRGGNQPQH
.	TRBV5-4	TRBJ1-4	ASSLVGATNEKLF
.	TRBV18	TRBJ1-4	ASSISTGIQNEKLF
once	TRBV19	TRBJ2-2	ASSRGDRGTGELF
.	TRBV3-1/TRBV3-2	TRBJ1-1	ASSPQGAVEAF
.	TRBV19	TRBJ2-7	ASSSPDRGPYEQY
.	TRBV19	TRBJ1-5	ASAGQVNQPQH
.	TRBV6-5	TRBJ2-1	ASSLYRLNEQF
.	TRBV7-2	TRBJ2-7	ASRPGQSSSYEQY
.	TRBV5-1	TRBJ1-1	ASSLVSGPNTEAF
.	TRBV5-3	TRBJ1-3	ARSLALKGDSGNTIY
.	TRBV4-2	TRBJ1-2	ASSQASQDYGYT
.	TRBV24-1	TRBJ2-3	ATSDPHRSGGSDTQY
.	TRBV7-9	TRBJ2-7	ASSSGVHEQY
.	TRBV6-5	TRBJ1-2	ASSPGQGVNYGYT